The 2 T cell receptor beta chains reported below all come from one sample, sequenced in a study of blood T cell repertoires in COVID-19. This table comes from immunoSEQ multiplex PCR, and its TCRdb copy is limited to in-frame clones, with some not included. Here the sample spans approximately 140,000 clones, about 91% being singletons. Sequenced material: peripheral blood. The receptors originated from a human donor in a cohort sampled during active COVID-19.

This clone was picked up one time. The chain employs TRBV2 and TRBJ2-5, with 11 bases fitting TRBD2. This CDR3 comprises 17 residues. V was pared by 8 bases and J by 1 base, with 12 bases of the junction left unmatched. Germline lookup yields CDR1 SNHLY and CDR2 FYNNEI. CDR3 in DNA: TGTGCCAGCGTTATGGAACTAGCGGGGGAAATCCAAGAGACCCAGTACTTC. Encoded protein: CASVMELAGEIQETQYF. Drawing the rest from reference TRBV2 and TRBJ2-5, the complete variable domain is EPEVTQTPSHQVTQMGQEVILRCVPISNHLYFYWYRQILGQKVEFLVSFYNNEISEKSEIFDDQFSVERPDGSNFTLKIRSTKLEDSAMYFCASVMELAGEIQETQYFGPGTRLLVL.

The J gene is TRBJ1-3, the V gene TRBV3-1 (or the pseudogene TRBV3-2); D unclear. The ends were cut back, 0 bases at V and 0 bases at J, with 6 bases in the middle. Looked up from germline, CDR1 is LGHDT and CDR2 is YNNKEL (reference sequence). This CDR3 has 15 amino acids. The CDR3 loop reads CASSQEFYSGNTIYF. The CDR3 bases are TGTGCCAGCAGCCAAGAGTTTTACTCTGGAAACACCATATATTTT.